What follows are 3 T cell receptor beta chains derived from one specimen sequenced in a study of blood T cell repertoires in COVID-19. Sequenced by immunoSEQ multiplex PCR; TCRdb stores in-frame clones only, minus some. The sample consists of 270,000 or so clones, 85% of them appearing once. The sequenced sample was peripheral blood. These receptors came from a human donor in a cohort sampled during active COVID-19.

The J gene is TRBJ2-1, the V gene TRBV19, with D tentatively TRBD1 (5 bases). The V gene's germline CDR1 is LNHDA and CDR2 SQIVND (reference sequence). CDR3 length equals 13 residues. V lost 4 bases and J lost 7, with 11 bases in between. The CDR3 sequence is CASSNQGLNEQFF. Here the CDR3 DNA reads TGTGCCAGTAGTAATCAGGGATTGAATGAGCAGTTCTTC.

This chain links TRBV6-5 with TRBJ1-4; D unclear. Trimming shortened V by 3 bases and J by 10 bases, and 18 bases separated the two germline ends. CDR3 length: 15 amino acids. Germline V CDR1 and CDR2: MNHEY, SVGAGI. The CDR3 region has the DNA TGTGCCAGCAGTTATTCCCGGGAGGCGCGGGGAAAACTGTTTTTT. Protein sequence: CASSYSREARGKLFF.

This chain uses TRBV9 with TRBJ1-2; 9 bases align to TRBD1. J lost 2 bases, V lost 0 bases, and 8 bases had no gene match. This CDR3 is 17 amino acids long. Germline values: CDR1 SGDLS, CDR2 YYNGEE. This CDR3 reads CASSVEASGTGNYGYTF. DNA of the CDR3: TGTGCCAGCAGCGTAGAGGCTTCCGGGACAGGGAACTATGGCTACACCTTC.